The 24 T cell receptor beta chains in this list originate from one sample, sequenced in a study of blood T cell repertoires in COVID-19. The data were produced by immunoSEQ multiplex PCR, yet TCRdb's version contains in-frame clones alone and is incomplete. The table lists about 170,000 clones, 70% to 90% of them singletons. The sequenced sample was peripheral blood. Receptor source: a man between 45 and 60 years old who had recovered from COVID-19.

The chain uses TRBV7-2 and TRBJ1-1, with 10 bases fitting TRBD1. The V segment lost 5 bases and the J segment 11 bases; nucleotides outside the gene matches: 5. The CDR3 loop spans 12 amino acids. Germline V lookup: CDR1 SGHTA, CDR2 FQGNSA. CDR3 protein: CASSRDRGAAFF. The CDR3 DNA reads TGTGCCAGCAGCCGGGACAGGGGCGCTGCTTTCTTT.

This chain uses TRBV7-9 with TRBJ2-7; the D gene is possibly TRBD2 (7 bases). CDR3 size: 18 residues. Trimming stripped 3 bases from V and 3 bases from J, with 24 bases between. In germline, CDR1 is SEHNR, CDR2 FQNEAQ (reference sequence). CDR3 amino acids: CASSFDALGGAPFYEQYF. CDR3 DNA sequence: TGTGCCAGCAGCTTCGATGCCTTGGGGGGGGCTCCCTTCTACGAGCAGTACTTC.

V usage is TRBV5-1 and J usage is TRBJ2-7; unclear D gene. The germline V gene encodes CDR1 SGHRS and CDR2 YFSETQ. Trimming stripped 7 bases from V and 4 bases from J, with 9 bases between. The CDR3 runs 11 residues. CDR3 residues: CASPILYEQYF. The CDR3 DNA is TGCGCCAGCCCTATATTGTACGAGCAGTACTTC.

This clone was seen a handful of times. The CDR3 nucleotides are TGTGCCAGCAGTTACGAGGAGTGGACCGGGGAGCTGTTTTTT. Its translation: CASSYEEWTGELFF. This chain links TRBV6-6 with TRBJ2-2; D is ambiguous. This CDR3 spans 14 amino acids. V lost 2 bases and J 5 bases, leaving 9 bases between the germline ends. Germline V gene lookup returns CDR1 MNHNY and CDR2 SVGAGI (reference sequence).

The V and J genes are TRBV6-4 and TRBJ1-5; D gene uncertain. CDR1 and CDR2 (germline): MRHNA, SNTAGT. The CDR3 has 17 amino acids. Trimming left V 0 bases short and J 0 bases short, with 12 bases between. The CDR3 coding sequence is TGTGCCAGCAGTGACTCCCCCCGGAGCTATAGCAATCAGCCCCAGCATTTT. Its protein product is CASSDSPRSYSNQPQHF.

The chain combines TRBV6-5 with TRBJ1-2; TRBD1 is a possible D gene (6 bases). Germline values: CDR1 MNHEY, CDR2 SVGAGI. This CDR3 contains 14 residues. V was pared by 2 bases and J by 4 bases, with 11 bases between. The CDR3: CASSYRGGAYGYTF. Written as DNA, the CDR3 is TGTGCCAGCAGTTACCGGGGGGGCGCCTATGGCTACACCTTC.

This clone was counted a single time. The V call is TRBV7-8, the J call TRBJ1-1, with TRBD1 matching 10 bases. The ends lost 3 bases at V and 8 bases at J; junction bases unmatched: 6. In germline, CDR1 is SGHVS, CDR2 FQNEAQ. This CDR3 is 14 amino acids long. The CDR3 DNA sequence: TGTGCCAGCAGCTTTGGACAGGGGGAGTCGGAAGCTTTCTTT. Translated: CASSFGQGESEAFF.

The rearrangement joins TRBV7-2 to TRBJ2-3, with D tentatively TRBD1 (5 bases). Trimming cost V 8 bases and J 0 bases, with 12 bases left between them. CDR1 SGHTA and CDR2 FQGNSA come from the germline V gene. The CDR3 contains 14 residues. CDR3 DNA: TGTGCCAGCTGTCCAGGGTCGAGCACAGATACGCAGTATTTT. This codes for CASCPGSSTDTQYF.

The sample holds one count of this clone. This chain joins TRBV9 and TRBJ1-3, with a weak D call TRBD1 (6 bases). Germline CDR1 and CDR2: SGDLS and YYNGEE. Trimming cost V 0 bases and J 0 bases, with 13 bases left between them. There are 17 residues in the CDR3. The CDR3: CASSVVARGDSGNTIYF. The CDR3, as DNA: TGTGCCAGCAGCGTAGTGGCCAGGGGCGACTCTGGAAACACCATATATTTT. Full variable domain (outside the CDR3, taken from reference TRBV9 and TRBJ1-3): DSGVTQTPKHLITATGQRVTLRCSPRSGDLSVYWYQQSLDQGLQFLIQYYNGEERAKGNILERFSAQQFPDLHSELNLSSLELGDSALYFCASSVVARGDSGNTIYFGEGSWLTVV.

The J gene is TRBJ2-1, the V gene TRBV18; TRBD2 aligns across 14 bases. Germline V gene lookup returns CDR1 KGHSH and CDR2 LQKENI. With 3 bases clipped from V and 7 bases from J, the junction kept 5 bases outside the gene matches. The CDR3 has 16 amino acids. The CDR3 region is CASSPRLAGGRNEQFF. The CDR3, as DNA: TGTGCCAGCTCACCGCGACTAGCGGGAGGGCGGAATGAGCAGTTCTTC.

The chain recombines TRBV12-3 or TRBV12-4 with TRBJ1-2, with D possibly being TRBD1 (5 bases). V dropped 11 bases and J dropped 8 bases, with 15 bases sitting between them. This CDR3 is 11 amino acids long. The CDR3 region has the DNA TGTGCCGTGGGGACTCCGGGGGGCTACACCTTC. Its translation is CAVGTPGGYTF.

V and J are TRBV9 and TRBJ2-2, with D possibly TRBD1 on 6 matching bases. Germline CDR1 SGDLS, CDR2 YYNGEE. Trimming took 0 bases from V and 3 from J, leaving 15 bases between them. The CDR3 covers 17 residues. CDR3: CASSVVSGDTYTGELFF. The CDR3 DNA reads as TGTGCCAGCAGCGTAGTATCTGGGGACACTTACACCGGGGAGCTGTTTTTT. Together with reference TRBV9 and TRBJ2-2, the CDR3 gives the full variable domain: DSGVTQTPKHLITATGQRVTLRCSPRSGDLSVYWYQQSLDQGLQFLIQYYNGEERAKGNILERFSAQQFPDLHSELNLSSLELGDSALYFCASSVVSGDTYTGELFFGEGSRLTVL.

This sequence joins TRBV11-2 and TRBJ2-3; TRBD2 aligns across 10 bases. CDR1 is SGHAT, CDR2 FQNNGV, per germline. The CDR3 sequence is 16 residues long. The V gene end was trimmed by 5 bases and the J gene end by 4 bases; junction bases not matched to a gene: 9. The CDR3 region is CASSRTSGGAPDTQYF. CDR3 DNA sequence: TGTGCCAGCAGCCGCACGAGCGGGGGGGCCCCAGATACGCAGTATTTT.

V usage is TRBV2 and J usage is TRBJ2-5; possibly TRBD2 for D (6 bases). The V gene's germline CDR1 is SNHLY and CDR2 FYNNEI. V lost 5 bases to trimming and J lost 5 bases, with 12 bases between them. The CDR3 totals 13 residues. CDR3 bases: TGTGCCAGCAGTCCGGGACTCGGGGAGACCCAGTACTTC. It encodes CASSPGLGETQYF.

The chain links TRBV10-2 to TRBJ2-1; TRBD1 aligns across 7 bases. The V gene end was trimmed by 4 bases and the J gene end by 3 bases; junction bases not matched to a gene: 6. CDR1 and CDR2 (germline): WSHSY, SAAADI. The CDR3 is made up of 15 amino acids. CDR3 bases: TGCGCCAGCAGTGGGCCGGGACAGAGCTACAATGAGCAGTTCTTC. This gives the protein CASSGPGQSYNEQFF.

The chain carries TRBV9 and TRBJ1-1; TRBD1 matches 8 bases. Per the germline V gene, CDR1 is SGDLS and CDR2 is YYNGEE. The CDR3 extends over 14 amino acids. After removal of 0 bases from V and 11 bases from J, the junction contained 9 bases not matched to a gene. In DNA, the CDR3 is TGTGCCAGCAGCGTAGATGGACAGGGTCTTAGTGCTTTCTTT. This sequence encodes CASSVDGQGLSAFF. Looking up the rest from reference TRBV9 and TRBJ1-1 gives the full variable domain: DSGVTQTPKHLITATGQRVTLRCSPRSGDLSVYWYQQSLDQGLQFLIQYYNGEERAKGNILERFSAQQFPDLHSELNLSSLELGDSALYFCASSVDGQGLSAFFGQGTRLTVV.

This clone was counted only a few times. The V and J genes are TRBV19 and TRBJ2-7; 8 positions match TRBD1. In germline, CDR1 is LNHDA, CDR2 SQIVND (reference sequence). This CDR3 region has 15 residues. With 8 bases clipped from V and 0 bases from J, the junction kept 9 bases outside the gene matches. Here the CDR3 reads CASSKDRDGSYEQYF. Written as DNA, the CDR3 is TGTGCCAGTTCCAAGGACAGGGATGGCTCCTACGAGCAGTACTTC.

The J gene is TRBJ2-3, the V gene TRBV19; no clear D gene. V was trimmed by 5 bases and J by 1 base, leaving 10 bases between them. There are 14 residues in the CDR3. Per the germline V gene, CDR1 is LNHDA and CDR2 is SQIVND (reference sequence). The CDR3 nucleotides are TGTGCCAGTAGTCCAGGTCTGGGCACAGATACGCAGTATTTT. Translated: CASSPGLGTDTQYF.

The chain joins TRBV19 to TRBJ2-2; the match to TRBD1 covers 10 bases. J gave up 7 bases and V 7 bases, and 12 bases lay outside the gene matches. The CDR3 has 16 residues. Per the germline V gene, CDR1 is LNHDA and CDR2 is SQIVND (reference sequence). CDR3 DNA: TGTGCCAGTATTCCTGTCGGGGACAGGGGAATCGGGGAGCTGTTTTTT. Amino acid sequence: CASIPVGDRGIGELFF.

This clone was recorded only once. The rearrangement uses TRBV28 and TRBJ1-2; 8 nucleotides line up with TRBD1. Germline loops: CDR1 MDHEN, CDR2 SYDVKM. J lost 0 bases, V lost 4 bases, and 1 base had no gene match. The CDR3 is made up of 14 amino acids. CDR3 bases: TGTGCCAGCAGTTGGACAGGGCCTAACTATGGCTACACCTTC. It translates to CASSWTGPNYGYTF.

The chain recombines TRBV9 with TRBJ2-2, with D hard to call. The germline V and J ends were trimmed by 0 bases and 4 bases, with 4 bases remaining between them. The CDR3 has 13 amino acids. Germline CDR1 is SGDLS and CDR2 is YYNGEE. For the CDR3, the DNA is TGTGCCAGCAGCGTAGTCTTCACCGGGGAGCTGTTTTTT. It specifies CASSVVFTGELFF.

V gene TRBV25-1 combines with J gene TRBJ2-7; 9 nucleotides match TRBD1. The germline V gene has CDR1 MGHDK and CDR2 SYGVNS. The CDR3 contains 15 residues. Unmatched junction bases numbered 13, after V lost 6 bases and J lost 7 bases. The CDR3 protein is CASSPLGDREWEQYF. The CDR3 bases are TGTGCCAGCAGCCCCCTGGGGGACAGGGAATGGGAGCAGTACTTC.

The gene calls are TRBV7-6 and TRBJ1-1, with a weak D call TRBD1 (5 bases). Trimming shortened V by 2 bases and J by 1 base, and 17 bases separated the two germline ends. Germline lookup yields CDR1 SGHVS and CDR2 FNYEAQ. The CDR3 is made up of 17 amino acids. DNA for the CDR3: TGTGCCAGCAGCTTAAATTCAGGGTATAAAGGGAACACTGAAGCTTTCTTT. Protein sequence: CASSLNSGYKGNTEAFF.

This rearrangement joins TRBV2 to TRBJ1-3; D possibly corresponds to TRBD1 (6 bases). Trimming removed 7 bases at V and 4 bases at J, with 11 bases between. The length of the CDR3 is 13 residues. CDR1 and CDR2 from the germline V gene are SNHLY and FYNNEI. In nucleotides, the CDR3 is TGTGCCAGCAAGGCAGGGGCCGGAAACACCATATATTTT. Translation gives CASKAGAGNTIYF.